This section outlines one TCR beta chain sequence together with its context. Antigen: not known. The sample is drawn from a study of CD8+CD57+ T cells in acquired aplastic anemia. Study-wide context: Sorted CD4+ and CD8+ cells gave an average of approximately 3.4 ug of DNA. Regarding the study as a whole: Twenty-nine CD8+ CDR3 sequences were shared between patients and controls. No significant patient-versus-control difference appeared in CD8+ Simpson's diversity.

According to the study, genomic DNA was the template for TCR beta VDJ and CDR3 profiling. TCRdb passed the reads through MiXCR, listing each CDR3 protein once. The repertoire holds 100,000 to 120,000 distinct CDR3 sequences, with under 60% as singletons. Germline V gene sequence: CDR1 KGHDR, CDR2 SFDVKD. The CDR3 is 16 amino acids. Trimming shortened V by 5 bases and J by 4 bases, and 19 bases separated the two germline ends. The chain is built from TRBV24-1 and TRBJ1-2; D perhaps matches TRBD1 (6 bases). This receptor was identified in a human donor in good health, serving as a control. The specimen sequenced was sorted CD4+, CD8+, or CD8+CD57+ T cells (not recorded which) from PBMCs. For the CDR3, the DNA is TGTGCCACCAGTGTGGGGGGGGCTCAAAACCTCTATGGCTACACCTTC. It codes for CATSVGGAQNLYGYTF.